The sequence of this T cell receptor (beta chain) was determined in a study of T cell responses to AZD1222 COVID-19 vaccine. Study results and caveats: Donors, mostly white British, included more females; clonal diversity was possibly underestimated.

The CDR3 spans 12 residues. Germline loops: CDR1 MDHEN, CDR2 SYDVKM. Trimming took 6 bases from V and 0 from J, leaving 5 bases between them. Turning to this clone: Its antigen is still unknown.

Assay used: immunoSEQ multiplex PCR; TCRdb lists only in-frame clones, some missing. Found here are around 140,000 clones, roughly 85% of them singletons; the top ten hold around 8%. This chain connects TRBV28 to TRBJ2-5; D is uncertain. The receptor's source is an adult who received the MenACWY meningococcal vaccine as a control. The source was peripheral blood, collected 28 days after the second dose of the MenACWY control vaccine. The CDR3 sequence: CASSLYQETQYF. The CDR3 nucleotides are TGTGCCAGCAGCCTCTACCAAGAGACCCAGTACTTC.